The table lists the clone carrying this T cell receptor beta chain with a few counts. These data come from a study of T cell changes during pregnancy in multiple sclerosis. Assay used: immunoSEQ multiplex PCR; TCRdb lists only in-frame clones, some missing. The sample consists of tens of thousands of clones, roughly 90% of them appearing once. The V end was cut by 3 bases, the J end by 1 base, with 9 bases between. This CDR3 contains 13 residues. CDR1 and CDR2 (germline): GTSNPN, SVGIG (reference sequence). Sample: CD8+ T cells from peripheral blood mononuclear cells, taken before pregnancy. This receptor was identified in a female donor with multiple sclerosis, enrolled in a pregnancy study. The V and J genes are TRBV30 and TRBJ1-1, with D possibly matching TRBD1 (6 bases). The CDR3 spells CAWSLQGNTEAFF. The CDR3 DNA is TGTGCCTGGAGCCTACAGGGGAACACTGAAGCTTTCTTT. Full variable domain (missing parts from reference TRBV30 and TRBJ1-1): SQTIHQWPATLVQPVGSPLSLECTVEGTSNPNLYWYRQAAGRGLQLLFYSVGIGQISSEVPQNLSASRPQDRQFILSSKKLLLSDSGFYLCAWSLQGNTEAFFGQGTRLTVV.